This T cell receptor (beta chain) was identified during a study of T cells in Graves' hyperthyroidism and ophthalmopathy (dated by TCRdb to the late 2010s). With respect to the entire study: TCR V-J signatures able to tell the groups apart were searched for in a discovery cohort of 90 to 100 patients, of whom approximately 40 had Graves' ophthalmopathy and roughly 59 had stable Graves' hyperthyroidism. The paper describes TCR Vbeta CDR3 sequencing of fewer than 150 peripheral blood samples, made up of about 41 ophthalmopathy patients, roughly 80 hyperthyroidism patients and about 17 progressor patients. Whether ophthalmopathy could be predicted prospectively was tested in an independent validation cohort made up of fewer than 20 hyperthyroidism patients plus 17 patients who later progressed to ophthalmopathy. The 100 discovery patients were randomly split 7:3 into training and test sets. After sampling, hyperthyroidism patients received methimazole starting at 30 mg daily, and ophthalmopathy patients received high-dose intravenous methylprednisolone. In addition, the study compared T-cell repertoires in thyroid tissue and in blood from roughly 6 Graves' hyperthyroidism patients. Paper-wide results and their limitations: Sample size was not statistically predetermined, and investigators were not blinded to group allocation. Ophthalmopathy was separated from stable hyperthyroidism by a 13 V-J signature model, with over 85% sensitivity and roughly 81% specificity obtained in cross-validation and 80%/75% obtained in testing. Most expanded thyroid clonotypes (frequency above 0.001) were also detected in blood, suggesting blood repertoires may reflect thyroid immune responses. In validation, progression to ophthalmopathy was predicted by the model with roughly 69% sensitivity and around 75% specificity, a median of approximately 6.5 months before onset.

The CDR3 contains 13 residues, cysteine and phenylalanine counted. Only the CDR3 portion is preserved as DNA: 39 bases, with reading frame beginning at the first base. Relative to germline, V is 0 bases shorter and J is 8 bases shorter, with 7 bases between their ends. The germline V gene sets CDR1 to SGHAT and CDR2 to FQNNGV. TCR beta CDR3 regions were amplified from RNA transcripts. The first round of RT-PCR for the TCR CDR3 was performed with the HTBI primer set and the Qiagen OneStep RT-PCR kit. A second multiplex PCR round built the libraries, followed by size selection and purification. The libraries were sequenced on an Illumina HiSeq2000 using paired-end 100 bp reads. Turning to the authors' computational methods: Raw data were processed with SOAPnuke, discarding reads with adapters, uncalled bases, mean Phred below 15, or no exact constant-primer or identifier match. COPE v1.2.5 was used to merge high-quality paired reads, and clonotypes were defined as unique nucleotide sequences. MiTCR v1.1 was used to align clonotypes to the IMGT TRBV, TRBD and TRBJ reference segments. Analysis was restricted to V-J combinations with a frequency above 0.0001, which covered 98% to 99.2% of repertoires. The TCS score was defined as the ratio of F50 (clonal expansion) to E x V (chaos), calculated using BLOSUM62-based TCRdist between CDR3 peptides within each V-J. Welch's t-statistics and random forest reduced fewer than 600 V-J features to under 15, which were used in a naive Bayes classifier (R e1071). Thyroid-blood repertoire similarity was quantified with the Morisita-Horn index. TCRdb ran its own pipeline on the public reads, namely fastp trimming at Q25 and MiXCR clone calling, and kept in-frame beta chains. CDR3 protein sequences are deduplicated, and each keeps its most common genes and DNA. V and J calls and clone size were set by TCRdb, not the authors. A total of 610,000 or so distinct CDR3 sequences appear in this sample, around 42% of them only once. Of the sample, 7.5% to 8.5% falls within the top ten clones.

This clonotype was picked up many times. The antigen it recognizes is unknown. Per-base qualities were not stored, and no clone one base away is much larger. Graves' hyperthyroidism was defined as stable when no progression to ophthalmopathy occurred over 18 months of follow-up. Hyperthyroidism patients were newly diagnosed, had a disease duration of under 2 months, and were aged 18 to 65 years. The study excluded patients with uncontrolled infections, other autoimmune diseases, pregnancy or lactation. Clinical symptoms, serum thyroxine and TRAb, thyroid ultrasound, and orbital computed tomography formed the basis for the diagnoses. Total RNA was extracted using Trizol reagent, and RNA quality was assessed on an Agilent 2100 Bioanalyzer.

The V and J genes are TRBV11-2 and TRBJ2-2; TRBD2 is possibly the D segment (5 matching bases). This receptor was identified in a young woman with Graves' hyperthyroidism. Sample: peripheral blood or thyroid tissue (not recorded which). The CDR3 reads as follows: CASSLDTGGELFF. The bases are TGTGCCAGCAGCTTAGACACGGGAGGGGAGCTGTTTTTT.